This TCR beta chain was found in a study of human T cells and chemical hapten exposure. After removal of 7 bases from V and 4 bases from J, the junction contained 3 bases not matched to a gene. The V gene's germline CDR1 is MDHEN and CDR2 SYDVKM. The length of the CDR3 is 13 residues. TCRdb called the RACE reads again in MiXCR, with one record for every CDR3 protein. The sample lists 370,000 or so distinct CDR3 sequences; about 4.4% were seen once. This clonotype was found many times. Stated time point: patch test 1, 2 weeks after DPC sensitization. Treatment noted: therapeutic diphenylcyclopropenone sensitization with weekly scalp DPC.

This chain links TRBV28 with TRBJ2-2; TRBD2 agrees at 7 bases. The sequencing used whole blood, collected in connection with sensitization to the hapten diphenylcyclopropenone (DPC). This sequence was found in a woman aged 45-60 years with alopecia areata. Some clones in this sample may be carry-over from other donors' samples. The CDR3 sequence: CASTTSSTGELFF. CDR3 nucleotides: TGTGCCAGCACGACTAGCAGCACCGGGGAGCTGTTTTTT.